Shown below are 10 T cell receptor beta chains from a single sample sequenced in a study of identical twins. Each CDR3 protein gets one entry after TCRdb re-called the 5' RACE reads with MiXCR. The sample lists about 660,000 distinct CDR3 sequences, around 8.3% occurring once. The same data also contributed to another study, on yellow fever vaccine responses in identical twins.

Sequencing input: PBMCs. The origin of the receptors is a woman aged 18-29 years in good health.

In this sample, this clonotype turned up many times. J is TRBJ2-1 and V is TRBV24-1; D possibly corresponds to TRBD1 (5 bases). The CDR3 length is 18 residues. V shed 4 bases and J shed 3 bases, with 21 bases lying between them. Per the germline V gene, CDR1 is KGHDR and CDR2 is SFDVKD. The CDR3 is CATSDPLAAGQNYNEQFF. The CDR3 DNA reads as TGTGCCACCAGTGACCCCCTTGCGGCAGGGCAAAACTACAATGAGCAGTTCTTC.

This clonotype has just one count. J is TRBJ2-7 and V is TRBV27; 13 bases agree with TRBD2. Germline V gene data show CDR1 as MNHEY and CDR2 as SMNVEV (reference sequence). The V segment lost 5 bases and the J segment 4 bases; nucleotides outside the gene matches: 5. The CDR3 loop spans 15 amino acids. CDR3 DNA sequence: TGTGCCAGCAGTGGGGGACTAGCGGGAAGATACGAGCAGTACTTC. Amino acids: CASSGGLAGRYEQYF.

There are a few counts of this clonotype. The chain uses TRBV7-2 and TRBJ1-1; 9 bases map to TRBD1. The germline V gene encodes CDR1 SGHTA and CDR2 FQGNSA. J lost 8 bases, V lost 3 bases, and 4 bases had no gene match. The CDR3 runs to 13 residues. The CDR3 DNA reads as TGTGCCAGCAGCTTCACAGGGGGCTTGGAAGCTTTCTTT. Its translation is CASSFTGGLEAFF. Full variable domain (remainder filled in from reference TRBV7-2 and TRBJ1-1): GAGVSQSPSNKVTEKGKDVELRCDPISGHTALYWYRQSLGQGLEFLIYFQGNSAPDKSGLPSDRFSAERTGGSVSTLTIQRTQQEDSAVYLCASSFTGGLEAFFGQGTRLTVV.

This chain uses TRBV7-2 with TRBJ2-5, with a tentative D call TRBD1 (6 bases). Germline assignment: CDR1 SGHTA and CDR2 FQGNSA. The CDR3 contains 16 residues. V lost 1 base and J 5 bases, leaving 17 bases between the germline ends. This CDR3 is CASSLVRAGAKETQYF. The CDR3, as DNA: TGTGCCAGCAGCTTAGTTAGGGCAGGGGCTAAGGAGACCCAGTACTTC.

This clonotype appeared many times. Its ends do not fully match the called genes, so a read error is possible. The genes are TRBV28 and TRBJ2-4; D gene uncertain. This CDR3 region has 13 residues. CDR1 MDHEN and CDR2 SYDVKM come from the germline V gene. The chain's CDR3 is CASSPPAQNIQYF. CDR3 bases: TGTGCCAGCAGTCCCCCAGCCCAAAACATTCAGTACTTC.

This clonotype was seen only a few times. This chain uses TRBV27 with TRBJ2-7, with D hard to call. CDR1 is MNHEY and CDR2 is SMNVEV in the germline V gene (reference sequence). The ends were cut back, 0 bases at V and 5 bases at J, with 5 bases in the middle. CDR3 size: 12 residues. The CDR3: CASSLSSHEQYF. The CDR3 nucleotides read TGTGCCAGCAGTTTATCGTCCCACGAGCAGTACTTC.

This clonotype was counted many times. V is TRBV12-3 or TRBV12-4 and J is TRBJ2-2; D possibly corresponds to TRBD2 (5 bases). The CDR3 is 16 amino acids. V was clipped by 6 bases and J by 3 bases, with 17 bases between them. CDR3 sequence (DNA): TGTGCCAGCAGCCGGCGGGCTTTTTGGGACACCGGGGAGCTGTTTTTT. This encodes CASSRRAFWDTGELFF.

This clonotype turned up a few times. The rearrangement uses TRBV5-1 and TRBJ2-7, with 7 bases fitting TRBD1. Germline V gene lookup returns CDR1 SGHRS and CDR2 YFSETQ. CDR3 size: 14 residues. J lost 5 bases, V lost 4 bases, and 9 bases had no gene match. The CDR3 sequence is CASSPAGGSHEQYF. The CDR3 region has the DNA TGCGCCAGCAGCCCTGCAGGGGGATCCCACGAGCAGTACTTC.

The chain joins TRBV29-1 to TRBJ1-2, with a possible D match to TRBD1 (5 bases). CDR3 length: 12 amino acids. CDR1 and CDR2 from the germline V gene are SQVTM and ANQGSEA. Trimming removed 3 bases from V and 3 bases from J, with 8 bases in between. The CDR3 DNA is TGCAGCGTTGACCCGACAGACTATGGCTACACCTTC. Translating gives CSVDPTDYGYTF.

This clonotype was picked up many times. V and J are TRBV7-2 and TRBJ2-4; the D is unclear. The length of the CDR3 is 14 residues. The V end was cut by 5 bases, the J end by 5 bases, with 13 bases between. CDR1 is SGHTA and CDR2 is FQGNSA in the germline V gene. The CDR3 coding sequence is TGTGCCAGCAGCCGAAGTATCACAGAAAACATTCAGTACTTC. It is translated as CASSRSITENIQYF.